The sequence of this T cell receptor beta chain was determined in a study of OX40 agonist ivuxolimab in advanced cancers. Some clones are missing from TCRdb's copy, which holds only in-frame ones; the method was immunoSEQ multiplex PCR. The sample shows about 58,000 clones, about 90% of them seen only once. The input for sequencing was CD4+ or CD8+ T cells sorted from blood, taken in a trial of the OX40 agonist ivuxolimab. The receptor's source is an adult with an advanced solid tumor such as melanoma, head and neck, liver or kidney cancer.

The CDR3 reads CASSQIYEQYF. The CDR3 coding sequence is TGTGCCAGCAGCCAAATCTACGAGCAGTACTTC. J is TRBJ2-7 and V is TRBV11-2; no clear D. CDR3 length equals 11 residues. With 5 bases removed from V and 3 bases from J, the gap between germline ends came to 5 bases. CDR1 is SGHAT and CDR2 is FQNNGV in the germline V gene.